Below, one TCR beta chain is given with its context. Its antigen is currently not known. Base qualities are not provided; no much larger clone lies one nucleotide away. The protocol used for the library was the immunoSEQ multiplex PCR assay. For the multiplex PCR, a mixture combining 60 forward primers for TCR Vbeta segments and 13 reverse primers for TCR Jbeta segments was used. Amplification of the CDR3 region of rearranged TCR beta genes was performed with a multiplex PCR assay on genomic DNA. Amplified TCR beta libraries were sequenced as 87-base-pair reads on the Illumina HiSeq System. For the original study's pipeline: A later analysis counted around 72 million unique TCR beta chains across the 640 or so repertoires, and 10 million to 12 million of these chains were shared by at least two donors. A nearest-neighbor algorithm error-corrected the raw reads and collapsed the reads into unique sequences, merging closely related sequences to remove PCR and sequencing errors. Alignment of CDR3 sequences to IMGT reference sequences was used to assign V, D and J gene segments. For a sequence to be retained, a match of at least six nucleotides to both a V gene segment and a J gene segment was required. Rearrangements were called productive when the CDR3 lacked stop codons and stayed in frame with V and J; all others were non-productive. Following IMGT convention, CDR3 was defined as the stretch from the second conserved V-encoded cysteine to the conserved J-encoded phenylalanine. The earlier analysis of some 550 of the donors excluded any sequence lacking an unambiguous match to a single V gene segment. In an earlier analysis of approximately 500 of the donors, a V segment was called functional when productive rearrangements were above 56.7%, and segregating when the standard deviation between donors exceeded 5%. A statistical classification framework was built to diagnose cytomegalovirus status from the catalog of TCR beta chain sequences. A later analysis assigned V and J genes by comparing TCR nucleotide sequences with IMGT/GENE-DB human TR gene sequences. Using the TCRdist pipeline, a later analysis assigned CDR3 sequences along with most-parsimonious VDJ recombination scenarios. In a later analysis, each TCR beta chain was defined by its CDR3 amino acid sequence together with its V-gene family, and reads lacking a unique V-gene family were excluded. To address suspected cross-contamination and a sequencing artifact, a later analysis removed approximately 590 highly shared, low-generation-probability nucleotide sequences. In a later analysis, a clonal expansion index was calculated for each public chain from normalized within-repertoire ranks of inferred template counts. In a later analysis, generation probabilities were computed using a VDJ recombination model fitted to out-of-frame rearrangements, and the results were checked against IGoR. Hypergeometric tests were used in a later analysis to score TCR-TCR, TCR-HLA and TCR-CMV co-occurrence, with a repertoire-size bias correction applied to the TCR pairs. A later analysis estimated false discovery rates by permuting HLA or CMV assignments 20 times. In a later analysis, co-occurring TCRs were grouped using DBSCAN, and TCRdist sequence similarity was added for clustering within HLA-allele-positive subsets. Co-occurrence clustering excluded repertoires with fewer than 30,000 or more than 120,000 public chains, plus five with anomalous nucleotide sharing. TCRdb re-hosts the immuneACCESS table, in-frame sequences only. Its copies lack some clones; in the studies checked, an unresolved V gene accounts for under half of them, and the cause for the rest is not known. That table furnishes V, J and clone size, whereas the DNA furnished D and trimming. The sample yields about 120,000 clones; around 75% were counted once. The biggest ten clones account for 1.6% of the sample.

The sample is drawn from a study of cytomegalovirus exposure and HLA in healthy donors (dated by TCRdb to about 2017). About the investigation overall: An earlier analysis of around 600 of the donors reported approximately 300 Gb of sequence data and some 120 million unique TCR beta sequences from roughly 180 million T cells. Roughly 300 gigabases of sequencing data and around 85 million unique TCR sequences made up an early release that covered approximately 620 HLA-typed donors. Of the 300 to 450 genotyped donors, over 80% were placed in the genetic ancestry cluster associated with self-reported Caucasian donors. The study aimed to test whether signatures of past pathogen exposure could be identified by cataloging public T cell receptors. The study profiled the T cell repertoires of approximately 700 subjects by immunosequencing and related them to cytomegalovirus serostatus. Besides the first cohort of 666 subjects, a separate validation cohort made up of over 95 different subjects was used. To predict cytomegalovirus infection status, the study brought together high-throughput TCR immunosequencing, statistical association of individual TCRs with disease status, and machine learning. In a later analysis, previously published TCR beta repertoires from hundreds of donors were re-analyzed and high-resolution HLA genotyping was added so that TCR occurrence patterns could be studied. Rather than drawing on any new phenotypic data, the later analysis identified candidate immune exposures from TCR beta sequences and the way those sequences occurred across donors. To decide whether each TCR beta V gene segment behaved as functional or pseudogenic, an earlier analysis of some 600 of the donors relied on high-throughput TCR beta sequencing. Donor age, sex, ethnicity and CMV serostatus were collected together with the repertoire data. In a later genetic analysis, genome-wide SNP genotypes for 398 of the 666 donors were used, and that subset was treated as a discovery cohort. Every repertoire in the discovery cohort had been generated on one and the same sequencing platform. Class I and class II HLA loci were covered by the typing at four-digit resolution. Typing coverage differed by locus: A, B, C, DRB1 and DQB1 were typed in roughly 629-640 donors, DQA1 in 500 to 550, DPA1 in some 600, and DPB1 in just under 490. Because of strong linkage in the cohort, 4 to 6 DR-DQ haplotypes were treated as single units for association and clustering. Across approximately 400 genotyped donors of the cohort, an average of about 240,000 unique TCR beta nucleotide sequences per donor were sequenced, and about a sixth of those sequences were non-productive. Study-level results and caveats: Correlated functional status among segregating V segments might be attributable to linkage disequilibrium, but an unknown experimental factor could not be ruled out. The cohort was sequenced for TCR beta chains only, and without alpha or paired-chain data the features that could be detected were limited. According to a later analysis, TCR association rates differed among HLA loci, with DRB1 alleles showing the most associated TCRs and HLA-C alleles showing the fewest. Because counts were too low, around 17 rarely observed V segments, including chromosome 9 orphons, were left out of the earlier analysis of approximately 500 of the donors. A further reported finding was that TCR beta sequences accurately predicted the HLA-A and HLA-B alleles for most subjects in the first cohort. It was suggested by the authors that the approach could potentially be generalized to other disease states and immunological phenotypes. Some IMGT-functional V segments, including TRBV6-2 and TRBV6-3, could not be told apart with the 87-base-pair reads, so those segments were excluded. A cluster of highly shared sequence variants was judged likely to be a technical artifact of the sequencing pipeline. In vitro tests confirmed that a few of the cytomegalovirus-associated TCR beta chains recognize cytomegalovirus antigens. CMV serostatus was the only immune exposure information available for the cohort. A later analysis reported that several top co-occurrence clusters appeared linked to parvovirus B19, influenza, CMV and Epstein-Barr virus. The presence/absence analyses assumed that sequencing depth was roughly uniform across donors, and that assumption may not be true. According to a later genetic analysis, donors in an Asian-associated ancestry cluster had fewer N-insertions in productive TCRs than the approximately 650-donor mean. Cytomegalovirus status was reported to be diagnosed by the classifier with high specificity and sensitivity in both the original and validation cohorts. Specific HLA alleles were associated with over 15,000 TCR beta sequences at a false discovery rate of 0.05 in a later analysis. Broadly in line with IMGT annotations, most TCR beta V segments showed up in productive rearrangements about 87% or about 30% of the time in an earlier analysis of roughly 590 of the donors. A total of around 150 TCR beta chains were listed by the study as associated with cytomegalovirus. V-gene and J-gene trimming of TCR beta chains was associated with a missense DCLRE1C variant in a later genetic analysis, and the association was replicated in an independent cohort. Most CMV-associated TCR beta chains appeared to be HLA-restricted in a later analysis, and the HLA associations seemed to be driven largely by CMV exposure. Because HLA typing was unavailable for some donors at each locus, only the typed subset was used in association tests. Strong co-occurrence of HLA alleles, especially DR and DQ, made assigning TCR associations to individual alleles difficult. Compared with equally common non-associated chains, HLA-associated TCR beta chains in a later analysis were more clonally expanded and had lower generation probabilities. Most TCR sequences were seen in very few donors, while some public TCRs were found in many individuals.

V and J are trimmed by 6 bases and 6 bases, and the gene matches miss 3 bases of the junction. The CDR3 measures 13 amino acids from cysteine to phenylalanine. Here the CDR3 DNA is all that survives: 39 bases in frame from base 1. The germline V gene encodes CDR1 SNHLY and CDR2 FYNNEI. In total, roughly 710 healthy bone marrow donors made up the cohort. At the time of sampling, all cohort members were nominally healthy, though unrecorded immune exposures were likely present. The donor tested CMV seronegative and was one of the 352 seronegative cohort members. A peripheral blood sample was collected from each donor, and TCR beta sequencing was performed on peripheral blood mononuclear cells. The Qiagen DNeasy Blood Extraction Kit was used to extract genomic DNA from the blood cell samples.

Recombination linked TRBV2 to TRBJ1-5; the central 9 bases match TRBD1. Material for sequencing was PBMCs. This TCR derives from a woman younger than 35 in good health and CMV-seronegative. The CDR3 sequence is CASRTGGAQPQHF. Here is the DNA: TGTGCCAGCAGGACAGGGGGGGCTCAGCCCCAGCATTTT.